This section outlines one TCR beta chain sequence together with its context. The CDR3 is made up of 15 amino acids. The J segment lost 7 bases and the V segment lost 3 bases, leaving 8 bases of the junction unmatched. The germline gives CDR1 PRHDT, CDR2 FYEKMQ (reference sequence). Using immunoSEQ multiplex PCR, the repertoire was profiled, and TCRdb retains in-frame clones only, with some absent. The sample has under 60,000 clones; roughly nine tenths are singletons. The entry originates in a study of T cell changes during pregnancy in multiple sclerosis. Sequenced here: CD8+ T cells from peripheral blood mononuclear cells, sampled after pregnancy. The TCR was taken from a female donor with multiple sclerosis, enrolled in a pregnancy study. The chain combines TRBV13 with TRBJ2-1; 8 bases are a match to TRBD1. In nucleotides, the CDR3 is TGTGCCAGCAGCTTCCCCTCCGGGACAGGAAATGAGCAGTTCTTC. The encoded protein is CASSFPSGTGNEQFF.